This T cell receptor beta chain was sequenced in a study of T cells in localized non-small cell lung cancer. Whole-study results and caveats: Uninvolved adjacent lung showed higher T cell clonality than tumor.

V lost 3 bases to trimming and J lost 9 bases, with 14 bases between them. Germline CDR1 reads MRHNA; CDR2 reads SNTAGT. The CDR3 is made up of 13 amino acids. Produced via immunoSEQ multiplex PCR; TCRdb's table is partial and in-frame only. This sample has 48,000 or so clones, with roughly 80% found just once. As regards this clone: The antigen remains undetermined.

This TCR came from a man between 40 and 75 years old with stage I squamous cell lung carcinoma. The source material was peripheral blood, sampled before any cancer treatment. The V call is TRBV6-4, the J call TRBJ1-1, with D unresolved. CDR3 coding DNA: TGTGCCAGCAGTGAAAGGTGGGCCGCTCAAGCTTTCTTT. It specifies CASSERWAAQAFF.